Listed here is a single T cell receptor (beta chain). Original processing notes: Amplifying reference gene primers gave estimates of nucleated cell counts. Profiling relied on immunoSEQ multiplex PCR, and the TCRdb table lists in-frame clones only, not all of them. V, J and clone size are taken as reported in that table, and D and trimming were inferred from the DNA itself. The sample contains 300,000 to 350,000 clones, 87% of which appear only once. The data were obtained in a study of blood T cell repertoires in COVID-19. Study as a whole: Acute-phase and convalescent COVID-19 samples originated in the United States, Italy and Spain. The cDNA or gDNA used as material had been derived from T cells, B-cell-depleted T cells, or PBMCs.

Patients in Seattle were enrolled during active infection, then followed longitudinally. The CDR3 has 17 residues. This receptor was taken from a young man with COVID-19, enrolled during active disease. The J gene is TRBJ2-4, the V gene TRBV21-1; the table's D call of TRBD1 was not tested on the DNA. TRBV21-1 is annotated as a pseudogene. Sequencing was performed on peripheral blood. In DNA form, the CDR3 reads TGTGCCAGCAGCAAAGGGCGTTTTCAGGGTTCCGAAAACATTCAGTACTTC. The encoded protein is CASSKGRFQGSENIQYF.